This T cell receptor beta chain emerged from a study of cytomegalovirus exposure and HLA in healthy donors. Study-wide background: Later analysis reported that the approximately 120 validation repertoires shared the platform of the roughly 670 first-cohort repertoires. Study-level points and caveats: It was 164 TCR beta chains that were listed as cytomegalovirus-associated. The tendency of first-cohort TCR clusters to co-occur in the 100 to 150 validation repertoires emerged from a later analysis. A few chains tied to CMV proved CMV antigen-specific in vitro.

Assay used: immunoSEQ multiplex PCR; TCRdb lists only in-frame clones, some missing. The sample records about 73,000 clones, 80% to 90% being singletons. Regarding this clone: The antigen is not known.

The V gene's germline CDR1 is SGDLS and CDR2 YYNGEE. Trimming took off 3 bases at V and 3 bases at J, with 12 bases between the two ends. There are 15 residues in the CDR3. This receptor was obtained from a woman under 30 in good health and CMV-seropositive. The chain recombines TRBV9 with TRBJ1-4; possible D gene TRBD1, 6 bases. Sequencing used PBMCs. The CDR3 sequence: CASSAGALANEKLFF. The CDR3 DNA follows: TGTGCCAGCAGCGCAGGGGCGTTAGCTAATGAAAAACTGTTTTTT.